The 23 T cell receptor beta chains below come from one sample, sequenced in a study of beta chain features in type 1 diabetes. Study conclusions and caveats: Shortening that was moderate but significant affected the TCRB CDR3s of Type 1 diabetes patients in all four CD4+ subsets.

The antigens these receptors bind are not known. Investigators reverse transcribed all isolated RNA, so they sequenced expressed TCRB transcripts. The method was immunoSEQ multiplex PCR; TCRdb's version includes in-frame clones alone and lacks a portion of them. The sample carries a few hundred thousand clones, roughly 15% recorded once. Sequencing used naive CD4+ T cells from blood. The source of these receptors is a man between 18 and 29 years old with type 1 diabetes.

This clone was seen a few times. The same CDR3 also results from other DNA sequences found in this sample. This chain connects TRBV30 to TRBJ2-7; D is unresolved. Trimming removed 2 bases from V and 3 bases from J, with 5 bases in between. There are 11 residues in the CDR3. The germline V gene has CDR1 GTSNPN and CDR2 SVGIG (reference sequence). CDR3 in DNA: TGTGCCTGGAGTTTTAACTACGAGCAGTACTTC. Amino acids: CAWSFNYEQYF.

This clone occurred a few times. The chain recombines TRBV6-6 with TRBJ2-5; possible D gene TRBD2, 6 bases. From germline, CDR1 is MNHNY and CDR2 SVGAGI (reference sequence). Trimming removed 1 base at V and 5 bases at J, with 11 bases between. This CDR3 has 14 amino acids. The CDR3 coding sequence is TGTGCCAGCAGTTACTTCGGGGGAGGCGAGACCCAGTACTTC. This gives the protein CASSYFGGGETQYF.

The gene calls are TRBV2 and TRBJ2-7; 10 bases align to TRBD1. The germline V gene has CDR1 SNHLY and CDR2 FYNNEI. V lost 2 bases to trimming and J lost 3 bases; unmatched junction nucleotides: 7. The CDR3 length is 16 residues. For the CDR3, the DNA is TGTGCCAGCAGTGAATTCGTTGGGACAGGGGACTACGAGCAGTACTTC. Encoded protein: CASSEFVGTGDYEQYF.

The chain employs TRBV30 and TRBJ1-4; D not resolved. From germline, CDR1 is GTSNPN and CDR2 SVGIG (reference sequence). Between the trimmed V and J ends, which lost 2 bases and 12 bases, there was a span of 10 bases. The CDR3 length is 11 residues. For the CDR3, the DNA is TGTGCCTGGAGTCCATTTGAGGAACTGTTTTTT. Translating it yields CAWSPFEELFF.

This clone has just a few counts. The rearrangement uses TRBV4-3 and TRBJ2-5, with 7 bases that match TRBD1. CDR3 length: 17 amino acids. Germline V lookup: CDR1 LGHNA, CDR2 YSLEER. V shed 6 bases and J 9 bases; nucleotides not matched to a gene: 22. The CDR3 DNA is TGCGCCAGCAGTCTTACCGCCGGGACAGCTCCAGGATACCCCCAGTACTTC. It is translated as CASSLTAGTAPGYPQYF.

This chain joins TRBV6-5 and TRBJ2-7; D perhaps matches TRBD2 (6 bases). Germline V lookup: CDR1 MNHEY, CDR2 SVGAGI. With 0 bases removed from V and 2 bases from J, the gap between germline ends came to 14 bases. This CDR3 has 16 residues. The DNA of the CDR3 is TGTGCCAGCAGTTACTCTCCACCGGGACTCCCCTACGAGCAGTACTTC. Translation: CASSYSPPGLPYEQYF.

This clone was recorded only once. The chain uses TRBV29-1 and TRBJ2-7; maybe TRBD1 (6 bases). The CDR3 runs to 12 residues. V lost 5 bases to trimming and J lost 9 bases, with 17 bases between them. The germline V gene has CDR1 SQVTM and CDR2 ANQGSEA. DNA for the CDR3: TGCAGCGTTACCTGGGACACCCTCTCGCAGTACTTC. Protein sequence: CSVTWDTLSQYF.

This clone appeared a few times. The chain recombines TRBV14 with TRBJ2-2; 8 bases align to TRBD2. The junction had 4 bases not matched to a gene; V was cut back by 6 bases and J by 4 bases. This CDR3 has 14 residues. Germline V gene sequence: CDR1 SGHDN, CDR2 FVKESK. The CDR3 coding sequence is TGTGCCAGCAGAACTAGCGGCTCCACCGGGGAGCTGTTTTTT. This encodes CASRTSGSTGELFF.

The chain employs TRBV25-1 and TRBJ2-1; D gene ambiguous. CDR3 length: 12 residues. Germline CDR1 MGHDK, CDR2 SYGVNS. V lost 3 bases to trimming and J lost 7 bases, with 7 bases between them. Here the CDR3 DNA reads TGTGCCAGCAGTGAGCGGCGAAATGAGCAGTTCTTC. This gives the protein CASSERRNEQFF.

This clone was seen more than once but under ten times. The chain joins TRBV25-1 to TRBJ2-4; D not resolved. Trimming shortened V by 5 bases and J by 2 bases, and 10 bases separated the two germline ends. The CDR3 has 14 amino acids. The germline gives CDR1 MGHDK, CDR2 SYGVNS. The DNA for the CDR3 is TGTGCCAGCAGTAAACCCGGTACCAAAAACATTCAGTACTTC. It codes for CASSKPGTKNIQYF.

This clone showed up just a few times. This sequence joins TRBV14 and TRBJ1-2, with D perhaps TRBD1 (5 bases). CDR3 length: 16 residues. The germline gives CDR1 SGHDN, CDR2 FVKESK. The germline V and J ends were trimmed by 1 base and 4 bases, with 16 bases remaining between them. CDR3 amino acids: CASSQVGLTDTYGYTF. CDR3 nucleotide sequence: TGTGCCAGCAGCCAAGTGGGCCTGACAGATACCTATGGCTACACCTTC.

The chain uses TRBV7-2 and TRBJ1-2; the D gene is possibly TRBD1 (6 bases). There are 12 residues in the CDR3. The germline V gene encodes CDR1 SGHTA and CDR2 FQGNSA. V was pared by 2 bases and J by 10 bases, with 11 bases between. The CDR3 loop is CASSLTQGNYTF. The DNA for the CDR3 is TGTGCCAGCAGCTTAACGCAGGGGAACTACACCTTC.

This clone was counted between two and nine times. The chain couples TRBV18 to TRBJ2-4; 9 bases line up with TRBD2. This CDR3 is 17 amino acids long. Trimming cost V 0 bases and J 6 bases; bases outside gene matches: 9. Germline CDR1 reads KGHSH; CDR2 reads LQKENI. The CDR3 loop is CASSPPAGGVNGNIQYF. CDR3 coding DNA: TGTGCCAGCTCACCACCGGCGGGGGGGGTGAACGGAAACATTCAGTACTTC. Based on the CDR3 plus reference TRBV18 and TRBJ2-4, the full variable domain is NAGVMQNPRHLVRRRGQEARLRCSPMKGHSHVYWYRQLPEEGLKFMVYLQKENIIDESGMPKERFSAEFPKEGPSILRIQQVVRGDSAAYFCASSPPAGGVNGNIQYFGAGTRLSVL.

The chain carries TRBV6-6 and TRBJ2-5; weak D call: TRBD1 (6 bases). The germline V gene has CDR1 MNHNY and CDR2 SVGAGI (reference sequence). V gave up 7 bases and J gave up 4 bases, with 16 bases separating them. CDR3 size: 14 residues. CDR3 sequence: CASIQRQGRETQYF. The CDR3 DNA reads as TGTGCCAGCATCCAACGGCAGGGGAGAGAGACCCAGTACTTC.

The chain joins TRBV13 to TRBJ2-7; 12 bases map to TRBD2. Per germline, CDR1 PRHDT and CDR2 FYEKMQ (reference sequence). This CDR3 is 19 amino acids long. After removal of 4 bases from V and 0 bases from J, the junction contained 13 bases not matched to a gene. The CDR3 coding sequence is TGTGCCAGCAGCTCTAGTCCCGGACTAGCGGGGTACAGCTCCTACGAGCAGTACTTC. Residues: CASSSSPGLAGYSSYEQYF.

The chain links TRBV4-2 to TRBJ1-4; D gene uncertain. The V gene lost 7 bases and the J gene lost 3 bases, with 12 bases spanning the gap. The CDR3 sequence is 14 residues long. In germline, CDR1 is LGHNA, CDR2 YNFKEQ. The CDR3 bases are TGTGCCAGCAAAAGCGGGATATCTAATGAAAAACTGTTTTTT. As protein: CASKSGISNEKLFF.

Only a few counts were recorded for this clone. This rearrangement joins TRBV27 to TRBJ2-7, with 7 bases that match TRBD1. Germline trimming cut 4 bases from V and 7 bases from J; bases unmatched to any gene: 16. Germline loops: CDR1 MNHEY, CDR2 SMNVEV (reference sequence). CDR3 length: 16 residues. The CDR3 here is CASSSLGTVPPLEQYF. CDR3 sequence (DNA): TGTGCCAGCAGTTCCCTCGGGACAGTCCCGCCCCTGGAGCAGTACTTC.

This clone was counted a few times. The chain joins TRBV30 to TRBJ2-1, with unresolved D. The length of the CDR3 is 12 residues. The V gene's germline CDR1 is GTSNPN and CDR2 SVGIG (reference sequence). V dropped 2 bases and J dropped 5 bases, with 7 bases sitting between them. The CDR3 sequence: CAWSRDDNEQFF. The CDR3 nucleotides read TGTGCCTGGAGTAGAGATGACAATGAGCAGTTCTTC.

This clone appeared a few times. As DNA, the CDR3 is TGTGCCAGCAGCCAAGGGAGGACAGGGGGCAATTTTGATGGCTACACCTTC. Translation: CASSQGRTGGNFDGYTF. This sequence joins TRBV4-2 and TRBJ1-2; 11 bases line up with TRBD1. Germline assignment: CDR1 LGHNA and CDR2 YNFKEQ. Trimming took 1 base from V and 6 from J; bases not matched to a gene: 10. This CDR3 is 17 amino acids long.

The chain recombines TRBV21-1 with TRBJ2-1; the table's TRBD1 call for D was not verified on the DNA. TRBV21-1 corresponds to a pseudogene. The CDR3 loop spans 15 amino acids. The DNA for the CDR3 is TGTGCCAGCAGCAAAGGAACACGATTTACAGGGGTCCAGTTCTTC. Its translation is CASSKGTRFTGVQFF.

This clone has more than one count but fewer than ten. The chain joins TRBV7-8 to TRBJ2-1, with 10 bases matching TRBD2. This CDR3 spans 17 amino acids. Per the germline V gene, CDR1 is SGHVS and CDR2 is FQNEAQ. V dropped 0 bases and J dropped 4; count of bases not matched to a gene: 6. CDR3 sequence: CASSLAYLAGAYNEQFF. The CDR3 DNA sequence: TGTGCCAGCAGCTTAGCCTACCTAGCGGGGGCTTACAATGAGCAGTTCTTC.

This clone was observed a few times. The rearrangement links TRBV7-9 to TRBJ2-7; no clear D gene. The germline gives CDR1 SEHNR, CDR2 FQNEAQ (reference sequence). The CDR3 loop spans 12 amino acids. V was trimmed by 5 bases and J by 0 bases, leaving 5 bases between them. CDR3 DNA: TGTGCCAGCAGCCCCCTCTCCTACGAGCAGTACTTC. Residues: CASSPLSYEQYF.

This clone showed up just a few times. This rearrangement joins TRBV5-1 to TRBJ2-5; 7 positions match TRBD2. J lost 1 base, V lost 7 bases, and 7 bases had no gene match. Germline V gene lookup returns CDR1 SGHRS and CDR2 YFSETQ. The CDR3 spans 14 residues. CDR3 loop: CASSRTSSQETQYF. The CDR3 bases are TGCGCCAGCTCCCGGACTAGTTCCCAAGAGACCCAGTACTTC.